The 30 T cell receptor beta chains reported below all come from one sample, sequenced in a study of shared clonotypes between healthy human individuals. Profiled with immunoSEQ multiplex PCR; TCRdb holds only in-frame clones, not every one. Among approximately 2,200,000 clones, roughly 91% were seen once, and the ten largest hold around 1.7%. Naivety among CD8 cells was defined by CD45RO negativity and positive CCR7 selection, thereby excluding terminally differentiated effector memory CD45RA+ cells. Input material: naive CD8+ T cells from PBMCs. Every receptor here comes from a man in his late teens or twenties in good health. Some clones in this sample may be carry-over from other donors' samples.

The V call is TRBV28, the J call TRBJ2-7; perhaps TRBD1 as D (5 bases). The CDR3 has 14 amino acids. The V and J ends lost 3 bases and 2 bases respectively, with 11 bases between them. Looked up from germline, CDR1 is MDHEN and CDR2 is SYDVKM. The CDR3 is CASSFGREAYEQYF. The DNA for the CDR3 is TGTGCCAGCAGTTTCGGCAGGGAAGCCTACGAGCAGTACTTC.

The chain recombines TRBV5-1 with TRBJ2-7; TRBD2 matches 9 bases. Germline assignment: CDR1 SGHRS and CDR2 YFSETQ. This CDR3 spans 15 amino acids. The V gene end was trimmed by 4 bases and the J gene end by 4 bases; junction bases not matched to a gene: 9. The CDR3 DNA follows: TGCGCCAGCAGCAAGAGCGGGAGGTTCGAATACGAGCAGTACTTC. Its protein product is CASSKSGRFEYEQYF.

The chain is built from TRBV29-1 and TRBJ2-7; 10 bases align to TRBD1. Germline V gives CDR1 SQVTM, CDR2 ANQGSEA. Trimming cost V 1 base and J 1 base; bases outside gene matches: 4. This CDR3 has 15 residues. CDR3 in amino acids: CSVEGGGQGSYEQYF. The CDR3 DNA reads TGCAGCGTTGAAGGAGGGGGACAGGGGTCCTACGAGCAGTACTTC.

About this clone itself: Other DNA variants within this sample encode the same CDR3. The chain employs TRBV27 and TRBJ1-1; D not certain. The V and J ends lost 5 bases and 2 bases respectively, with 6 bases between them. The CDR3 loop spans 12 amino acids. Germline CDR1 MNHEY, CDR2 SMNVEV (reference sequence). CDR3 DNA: TGTGCCAGCAGTACTCTAAACACTGAAGCTTTCTTT. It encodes CASSTLNTEAFF.

CDR3: CASSASSGSHYEQYF. CDR3 bases: TGTGCCAGCAGTGCCTCTAGCGGGAGTCACTACGAGCAGTACTTC. The V and J genes are TRBV27 and TRBJ2-7; TRBD2 matches at 10 bases. The CDR3 has 15 amino acids. Unmatched junction bases numbered 7, after V lost 5 bases and J lost 3 bases. Germline V gene sequence: CDR1 MNHEY, CDR2 SMNVEV (reference sequence).

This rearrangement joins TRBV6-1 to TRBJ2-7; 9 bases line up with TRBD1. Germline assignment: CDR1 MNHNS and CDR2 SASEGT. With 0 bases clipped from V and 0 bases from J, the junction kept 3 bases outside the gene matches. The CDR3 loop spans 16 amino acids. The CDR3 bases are TGTGCCAGCAGTGAAGCGTGGGACAGGGCCTCCTACGAGCAGTACTTC. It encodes CASSEAWDRASYEQYF.

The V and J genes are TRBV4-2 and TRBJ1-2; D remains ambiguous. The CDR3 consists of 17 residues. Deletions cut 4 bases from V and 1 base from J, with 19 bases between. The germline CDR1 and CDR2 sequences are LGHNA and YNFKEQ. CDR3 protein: CASSRVPISGLNYGYTF. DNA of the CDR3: TGTGCCAGCAGCCGAGTACCAATTTCGGGCCTTAACTATGGCTACACCTTC.

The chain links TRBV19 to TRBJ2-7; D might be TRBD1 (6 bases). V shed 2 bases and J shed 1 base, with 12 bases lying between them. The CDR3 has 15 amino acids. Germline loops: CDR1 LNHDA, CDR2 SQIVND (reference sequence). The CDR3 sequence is CASSIQGTSSYEQYF. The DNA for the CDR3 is TGTGCCAGTAGTATACAGGGGACATCTTCCTACGAGCAGTACTTC.

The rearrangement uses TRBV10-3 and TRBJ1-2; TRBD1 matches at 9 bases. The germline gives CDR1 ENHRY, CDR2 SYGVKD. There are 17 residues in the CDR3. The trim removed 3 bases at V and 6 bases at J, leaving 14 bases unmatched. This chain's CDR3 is CAISDPTQGARFNGYTF. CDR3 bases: TGTGCCATCAGTGACCCTACACAGGGGGCGCGGTTCAATGGCTACACCTTC.

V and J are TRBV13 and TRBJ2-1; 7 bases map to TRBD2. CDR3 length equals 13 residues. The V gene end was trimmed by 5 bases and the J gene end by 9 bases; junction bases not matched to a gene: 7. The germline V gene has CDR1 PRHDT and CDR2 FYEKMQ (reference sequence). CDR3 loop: CASSRRLAPEQFF. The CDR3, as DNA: TGTGCCAGCAGCCGAAGACTAGCTCCTGAGCAGTTCTTC.

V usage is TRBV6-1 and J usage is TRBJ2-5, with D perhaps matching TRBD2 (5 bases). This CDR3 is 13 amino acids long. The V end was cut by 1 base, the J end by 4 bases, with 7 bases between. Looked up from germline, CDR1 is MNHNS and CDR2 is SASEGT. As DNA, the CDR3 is TGTGCCAGCAGTGAAGGCGGAGGAGAGACCCAGTACTTC. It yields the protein CASSEGGGETQYF.

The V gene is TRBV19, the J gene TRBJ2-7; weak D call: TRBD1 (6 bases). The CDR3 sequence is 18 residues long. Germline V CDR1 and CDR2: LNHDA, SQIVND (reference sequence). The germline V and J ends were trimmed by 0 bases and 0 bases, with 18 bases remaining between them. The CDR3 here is CASSIDVPGTTSSYEQYF. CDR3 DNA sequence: TGTGCCAGTAGTATAGATGTTCCCGGGACAACCAGCTCCTACGAGCAGTACTTC.

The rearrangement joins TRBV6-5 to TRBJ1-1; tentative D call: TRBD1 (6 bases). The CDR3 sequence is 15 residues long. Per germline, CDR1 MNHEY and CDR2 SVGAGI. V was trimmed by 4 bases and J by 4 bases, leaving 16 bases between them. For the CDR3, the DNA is TGTGCCAGCAGTTCACTTCAGGGGCGTATCACTGAAGCTTTCTTT. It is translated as CASSSLQGRITEAFF.

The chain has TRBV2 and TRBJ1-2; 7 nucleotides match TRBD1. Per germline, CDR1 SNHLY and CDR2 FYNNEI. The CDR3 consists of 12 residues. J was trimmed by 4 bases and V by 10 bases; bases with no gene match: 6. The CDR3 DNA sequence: TGTGCCACCCCAGGGGGGGCCTATGGCTACACCTTC. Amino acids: CATPGGAYGYTF.

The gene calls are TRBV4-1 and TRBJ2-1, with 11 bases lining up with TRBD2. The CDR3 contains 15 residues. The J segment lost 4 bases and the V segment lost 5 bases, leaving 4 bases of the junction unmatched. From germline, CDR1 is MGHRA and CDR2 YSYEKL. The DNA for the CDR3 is TGCGCCAGCAGCGTTCTAGCGGGAGGATACAATGAGCAGTTCTTC. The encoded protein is CASSVLAGGYNEQFF.

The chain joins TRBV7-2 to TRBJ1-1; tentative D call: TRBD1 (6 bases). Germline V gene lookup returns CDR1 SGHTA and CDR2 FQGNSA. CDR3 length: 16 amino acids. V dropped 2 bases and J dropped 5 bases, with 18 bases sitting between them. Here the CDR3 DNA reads TGTGCCAGCAGCTTATACGGGGGCGTCTTGGGGACTGAAGCTTTCTTT. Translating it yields CASSLYGGVLGTEAFF.

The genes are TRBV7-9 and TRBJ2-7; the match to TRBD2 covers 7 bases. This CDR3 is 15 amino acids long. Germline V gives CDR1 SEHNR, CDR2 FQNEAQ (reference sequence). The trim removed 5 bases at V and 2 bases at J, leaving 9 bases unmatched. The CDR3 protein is CASSLGAGLAYEQYF. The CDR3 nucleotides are TGTGCCAGCAGCCTGGGAGCGGGATTGGCCTACGAGCAGTACTTC. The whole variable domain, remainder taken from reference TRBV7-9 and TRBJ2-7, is DTGVSQNPRHKITKRGQNVTFRCDPISEHNRLYWYRQTLGQGPEFLTYFQNEAQLEKSRLLSDRFSAERPKGSFSTLEIQRTEQGDSAMYLCASSLGAGLAYEQYFGPGTRLTVT.

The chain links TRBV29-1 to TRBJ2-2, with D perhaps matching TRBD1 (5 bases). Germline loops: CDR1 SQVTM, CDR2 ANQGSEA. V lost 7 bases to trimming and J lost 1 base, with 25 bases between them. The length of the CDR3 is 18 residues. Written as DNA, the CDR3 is TGCAGCGGGTTGGGGCCTCAGCTCGGAGTGGAGAACACCGGGGAGCTGTTTTTT. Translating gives CSGLGPQLGVENTGELFF.

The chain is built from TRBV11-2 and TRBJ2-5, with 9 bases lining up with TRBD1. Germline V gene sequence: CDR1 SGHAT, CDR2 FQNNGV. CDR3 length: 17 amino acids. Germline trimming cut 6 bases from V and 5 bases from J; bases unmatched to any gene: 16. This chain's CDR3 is CASRHPTGGSLGETQYF. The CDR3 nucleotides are TGTGCCAGCAGACATCCAACAGGGGGCAGCTTGGGGGAGACCCAGTACTTC.

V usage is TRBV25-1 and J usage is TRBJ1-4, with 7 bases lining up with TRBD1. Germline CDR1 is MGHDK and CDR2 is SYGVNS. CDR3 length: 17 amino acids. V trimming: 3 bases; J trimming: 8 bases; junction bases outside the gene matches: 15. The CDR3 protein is CASSDYPPNRGEEKLFF. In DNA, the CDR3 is TGTGCCAGCAGTGATTACCCCCCCAACAGGGGTGAGGAAAAACTGTTTTTT.

The CDR3 sequence: CSVLSPDRAYEQYF. The CDR3 DNA reads as TGCAGCGTTCTATCGCCAGACAGAGCATACGAGCAGTACTTC. This rearrangement joins TRBV29-1 to TRBJ2-7, with a weak D call TRBD1 (5 bases). CDR1 is SQVTM and CDR2 is ANQGSEA in the germline V gene. V lost 5 bases and J lost 4, with 18 bases in between. The CDR3 loop spans 14 amino acids.

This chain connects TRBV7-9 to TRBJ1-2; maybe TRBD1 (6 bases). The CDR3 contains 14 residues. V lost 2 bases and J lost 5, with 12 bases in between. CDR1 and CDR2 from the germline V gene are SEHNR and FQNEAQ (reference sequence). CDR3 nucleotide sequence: TGTGCCAGCAGCTTATCAGGGGTACAGTATGGCTACACCTTC. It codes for CASSLSGVQYGYTF.

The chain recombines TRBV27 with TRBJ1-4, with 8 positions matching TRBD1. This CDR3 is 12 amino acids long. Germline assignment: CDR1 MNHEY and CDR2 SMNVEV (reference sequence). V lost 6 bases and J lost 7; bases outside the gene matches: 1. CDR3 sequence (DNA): TGTGCCAGCAGGGACAGGGTTGAAAAACTGTTTTTT. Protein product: CASRDRVEKLFF.

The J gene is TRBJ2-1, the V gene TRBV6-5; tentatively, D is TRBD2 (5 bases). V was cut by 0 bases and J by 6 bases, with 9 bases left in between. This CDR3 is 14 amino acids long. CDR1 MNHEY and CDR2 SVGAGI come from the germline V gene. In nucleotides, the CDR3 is TGTGCCAGCAGTTACTCGGCGGGCACCAATGAGCAGTTCTTC. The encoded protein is CASSYSAGTNEQFF.

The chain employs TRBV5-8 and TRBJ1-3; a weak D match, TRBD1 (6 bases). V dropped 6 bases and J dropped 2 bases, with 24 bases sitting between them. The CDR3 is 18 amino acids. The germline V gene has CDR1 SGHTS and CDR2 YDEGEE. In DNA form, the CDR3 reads TGTGCCAGCACCCCAGGGGCGGACCGCCGAGGAACTGGAAACACCATATATTTT. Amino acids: CASTPGADRRGTGNTIYF.

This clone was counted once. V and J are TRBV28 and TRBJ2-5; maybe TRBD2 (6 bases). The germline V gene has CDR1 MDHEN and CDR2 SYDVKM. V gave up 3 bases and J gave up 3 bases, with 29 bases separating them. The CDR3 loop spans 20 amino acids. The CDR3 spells CASSFAPTQEGPGDEETQYF. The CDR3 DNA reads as TGTGCCAGCAGTTTCGCTCCGACCCAGGAGGGACCCGGAGATGAAGAGACCCAGTACTTC.

CDR3 sequence (DNA): TGTGCCAGCAGCGGCCAAAGAGGACTGAACGATGGCTACACCTTC. It translates to CASSGQRGLNDGYTF. The chain uses TRBV9 and TRBJ1-2; D gene uncertain. Trimming removed 3 bases from V and 6 bases from J, with 18 bases in between. Germline values: CDR1 SGDLS, CDR2 YYNGEE. This CDR3 contains 15 residues.

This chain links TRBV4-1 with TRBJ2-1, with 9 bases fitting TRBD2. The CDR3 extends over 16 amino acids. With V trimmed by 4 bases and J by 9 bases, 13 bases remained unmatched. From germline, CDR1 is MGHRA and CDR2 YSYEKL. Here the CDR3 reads CASSPDGGLAGTEQFF. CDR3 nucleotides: TGCGCCAGCAGCCCTGACGGGGGGCTAGCGGGGACTGAGCAGTTCTTC.

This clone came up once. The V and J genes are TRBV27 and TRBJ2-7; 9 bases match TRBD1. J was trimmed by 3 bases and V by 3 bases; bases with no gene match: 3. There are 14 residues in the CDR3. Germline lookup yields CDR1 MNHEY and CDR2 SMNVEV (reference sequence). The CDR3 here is CASSFADRGYEQYF. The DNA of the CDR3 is TGTGCCAGCAGTTTTGCGGACAGGGGCTACGAGCAGTACTTC.

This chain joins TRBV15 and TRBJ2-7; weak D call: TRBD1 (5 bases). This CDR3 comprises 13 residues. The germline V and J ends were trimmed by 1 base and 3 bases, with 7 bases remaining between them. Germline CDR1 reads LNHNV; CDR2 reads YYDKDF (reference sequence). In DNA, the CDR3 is TGTGCCACCAGCAGAGGGGGCCTCTACGAGCAGTACTTC. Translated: CATSRGGLYEQYF.